This T cell receptor beta chain was recovered during a study of OX40 agonist ivuxolimab in advanced cancers. Turning to the study itself: Three patients had partial responses: one hepatocellular carcinoma, two cutaneous melanoma.

Samples of blood were obtained at baseline, on cycle 4 day 1, and on cycle 7 day 1. Repertoires were generated with immunoSEQ multiplex PCR, while TCRdb's copy carries only in-frame clones and drops some. Of over 55,000 clones listed, about 83% are singletons. Source: CD4+ or CD8+ T cells sorted from blood, taken in a trial of the OX40 agonist ivuxolimab. The TCR originated in an adult with an advanced solid tumor such as melanoma, head and neck, liver or kidney cancer.

The CDR3 DNA reads as TGTGCCAGCAGTTACGGCAGGGGCTCTGGAAACACCATATATTTT. Translated, it gives CASSYGRGSGNTIYF. The gene calls are TRBV6-6 and TRBJ1-3, with a tentative D call TRBD1 (6 bases). V lost 2 bases and J lost 0, with 8 bases in between. This CDR3 has 15 residues. Per the germline V gene, CDR1 is MNHNY and CDR2 is SVGAGI (reference sequence).